This entry lists 8 T cell receptor beta chains sequenced from one sample in a study of beta chain features in type 1 diabetes. The isolated RNA, all of it, was reverse transcribed, so expressed TCRB transcripts were what got sequenced. TCRdb's table, derived via immunoSEQ multiplex PCR, lists solely in-frame clones and lacks some. The table includes around 430,000 clones, around 28% detected once. Sequenced material: naive CD4+ T cells from blood. The receptors come from a man in his late teens or twenties in good health.

The chain couples TRBV4-1 to TRBJ2-1, with TRBD2 matching 10 bases. The germline gives CDR1 MGHRA, CDR2 YSYEKL. The junction had 5 bases not matched to a gene; V was cut back by 5 bases and J by 4 bases. The CDR3 extends over 15 amino acids. CDR3 in DNA: TGCGCCAGCAGCGCGAGGACTAGCGGATACAATGAGCAGTTCTTC. Protein: CASSARTSGYNEQFF.

This clone was seen more than once but under ten times. CDR3 sequence (DNA): TGTGCCAGCAGAGGTAGCGGGAGGACCTACGAGCAGTACTTC. This gives the protein CASRGSGRTYEQYF. The chain employs TRBV7-2 and TRBJ2-7; TRBD2 agrees at 10 bases. Germline loops: CDR1 SGHTA, CDR2 FQGNSA. The CDR3 is 14 amino acids. Trimming removed 6 bases from V and 2 bases from J; junction bases left unmatched: 4.

The rearrangement uses TRBV19 and TRBJ2-6; unclear D gene. V gave up 5 bases and J gave up 2 bases, with 13 bases separating them. Per the germline V gene, CDR1 is LNHDA and CDR2 is SQIVND (reference sequence). The CDR3 contains 16 residues. CDR3 sequence (DNA): TGTGCCAGTAGTCCCTTACTTTCCGCTGGGGCCAACGTCCTGACTTTC. It encodes CASSPLLSAGANVLTF. Drawing the rest from reference TRBV19 and TRBJ2-6, the complete variable domain is DGGITQSPKYLFRKEGQNVTLSCEQNLNHDAMYWYRQDPGQGLRLIYYSQIVNDFQKGDIAEGYSVSREKKESFPLTVTSAQKNPTAFYLCASSPLLSAGANVLTFGAGSRLTVL.

A few counts support this clone. V is TRBV7-2 and J is TRBJ2-7; TRBD1 or TRBD2 may be the D gene (5 bases each). The CDR3 runs 16 residues. Germline V CDR1 and CDR2: SGHTA, FQGNSA. Trimming stripped 4 bases from V and 2 bases from J, with 18 bases between. CDR3 bases: TGTGCCAGCAGCTATAGATTTGGCCAGGGAGCCTACGAGCAGTACTTC. As protein: CASSYRFGQGAYEQYF.

The rearrangement uses TRBV7-3 and TRBJ2-1; tentatively, D is TRBD2 (6 bases). Trimming left V 5 bases short and J 9 bases short, with 20 bases between. The CDR3 contains 15 residues. Germline V gives CDR1 SGHTA, CDR2 FQGTGA. DNA of the CDR3: TGTGCCAGCAGCCATACCGACGGGACTTTGTCTGAGCAGTTCTTC. It encodes CASSHTDGTLSEQFF.

This rearrangement joins TRBV27 to TRBJ2-3; D perhaps matches TRBD1 (5 bases). Germline CDR1 and CDR2: MNHEY and SMNVEV (reference sequence). The CDR3 length is 14 residues. V was cut by 6 bases and J by 5 bases, with 15 bases left in between. The DNA of the CDR3 is TGTGCCAGCAGCCGAACAGGAGTAGAAGATACGCAGTATTTT. It is translated as CASSRTGVEDTQYF.

Here the CDR3 DNA reads TGTGCCAGCAGTGGACGAGAGACCCAGTACTTC. This codes for CASSGRETQYF. The chain recombines TRBV6-1 with TRBJ2-5, with no clear D. Germline CDR1 is MNHNS and CDR2 is SASEGT. This CDR3 comprises 11 residues. V gave up 4 bases and J gave up 4 bases, with 4 bases separating them.

The chain links TRBV7-2 to TRBJ2-1, with 8 bases lining up with TRBD2. Trimming cost V 2 bases and J 4 bases; bases outside gene matches: 10. The CDR3 is made up of 17 amino acids. Germline CDR1 SGHTA, CDR2 FQGNSA. CDR3 sequence: CASSLHSGGPRYNEQFF. In nucleotides, the CDR3 is TGTGCCAGCAGCTTACACTCGGGAGGGCCTAGGTACAATGAGCAGTTCTTC.